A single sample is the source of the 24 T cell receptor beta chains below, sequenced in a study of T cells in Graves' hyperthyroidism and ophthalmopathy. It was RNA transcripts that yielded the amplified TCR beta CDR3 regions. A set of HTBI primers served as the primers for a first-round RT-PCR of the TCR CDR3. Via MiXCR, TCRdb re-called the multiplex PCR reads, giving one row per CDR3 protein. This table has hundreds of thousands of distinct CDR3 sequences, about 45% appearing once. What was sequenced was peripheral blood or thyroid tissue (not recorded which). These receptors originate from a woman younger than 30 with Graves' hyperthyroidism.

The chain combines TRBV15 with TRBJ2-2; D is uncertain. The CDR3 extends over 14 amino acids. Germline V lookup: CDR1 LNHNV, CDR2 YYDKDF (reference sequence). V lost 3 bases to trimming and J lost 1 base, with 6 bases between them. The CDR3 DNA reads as TGTGCCACCAGCAGTGCAGGGAACACCGGGGAGCTGTTTTTT. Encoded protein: CATSSAGNTGELFF. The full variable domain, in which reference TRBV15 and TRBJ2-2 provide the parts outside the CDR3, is DAMVIQNPRYQVTQFGKPVTLSCSQTLNHNVMYWYQQKSSQAPKLLFHYYDKDFNNEADTPDNFQSRRPNTSFCFLDIRSPGLGDTAMYLCATSSAGNTGELFFGEGSRLTVL.

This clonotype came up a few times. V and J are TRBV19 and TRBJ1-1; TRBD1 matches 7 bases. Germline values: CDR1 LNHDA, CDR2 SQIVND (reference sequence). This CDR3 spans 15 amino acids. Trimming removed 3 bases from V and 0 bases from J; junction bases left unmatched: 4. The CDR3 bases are TGTGCCAGTAGTATTGTTACAGGGGTGAACACTGAAGCTTTCTTT. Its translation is CASSIVTGVNTEAFF.

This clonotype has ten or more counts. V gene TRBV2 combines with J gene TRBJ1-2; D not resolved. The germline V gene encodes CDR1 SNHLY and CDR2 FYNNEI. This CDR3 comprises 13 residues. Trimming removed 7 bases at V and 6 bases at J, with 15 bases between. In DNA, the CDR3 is TGTGCCAGCACTAATGGCCCGAGGGATGGCTACACCTTC. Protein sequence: CASTNGPRDGYTF. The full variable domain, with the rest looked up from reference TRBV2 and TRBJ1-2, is EPEVTQTPSHQVTQMGQEVILRCVPISNHLYFYWYRQILGQKVEFLVSFYNNEISEKSEIFDDQFSVERPDGSNFTLKIRSTKLEDSAMYFCASTNGPRDGYTFGSGTRLTVV.

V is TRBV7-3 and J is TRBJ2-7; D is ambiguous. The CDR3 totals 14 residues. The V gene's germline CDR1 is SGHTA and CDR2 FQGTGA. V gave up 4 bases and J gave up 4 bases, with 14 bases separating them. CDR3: CASSSTLWMYEQYF. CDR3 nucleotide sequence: TGTGCCAGCAGCTCCACGTTATGGATGTACGAGCAGTACTTC.

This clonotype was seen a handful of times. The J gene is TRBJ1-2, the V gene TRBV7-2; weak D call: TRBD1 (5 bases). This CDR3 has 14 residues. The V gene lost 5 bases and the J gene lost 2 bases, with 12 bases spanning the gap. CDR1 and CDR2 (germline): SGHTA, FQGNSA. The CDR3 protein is CASSVGRGNYGYTF. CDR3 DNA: TGTGCCAGCAGCGTTGGACGGGGGAACTATGGCTACACCTTC.

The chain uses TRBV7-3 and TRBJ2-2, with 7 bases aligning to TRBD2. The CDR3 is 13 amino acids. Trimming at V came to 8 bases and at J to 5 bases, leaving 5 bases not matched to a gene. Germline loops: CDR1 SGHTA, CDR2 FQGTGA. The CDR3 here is CASAGVGTGELFF. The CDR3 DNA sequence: TGTGCCAGCGCGGGAGTGGGGACCGGGGAGCTGTTTTTT.

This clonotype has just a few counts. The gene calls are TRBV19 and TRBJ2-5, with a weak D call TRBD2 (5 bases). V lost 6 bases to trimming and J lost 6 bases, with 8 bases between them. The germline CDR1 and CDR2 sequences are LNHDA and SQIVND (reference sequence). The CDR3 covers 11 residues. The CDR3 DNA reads TGTGCCAGTAGAAGCGGAAAGACCCAGTACTTC. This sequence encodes CASRSGKTQYF.

The CDR3 nucleotides are TGCGCCAGCAGCCAAGAGGGGCCGGCTTTCTTT. It is translated as CASSQEGPAFF. J is TRBJ1-1 and V is TRBV5-1, with a weak D call TRBD1 (5 bases). This CDR3 spans 11 amino acids. Trimming pared 4 bases from V and 11 bases from J, leaving 12 bases between. Germline loops: CDR1 SGHRS, CDR2 YFSETQ.

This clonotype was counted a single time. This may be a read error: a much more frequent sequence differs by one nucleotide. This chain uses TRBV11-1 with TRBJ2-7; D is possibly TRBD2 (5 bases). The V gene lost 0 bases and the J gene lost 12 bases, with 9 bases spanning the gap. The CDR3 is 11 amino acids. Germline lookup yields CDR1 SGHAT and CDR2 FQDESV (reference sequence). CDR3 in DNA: TGTGCCAGCAGCTTAGCGGGAGAGGCGTACTTC. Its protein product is CASSLAGEAYF.

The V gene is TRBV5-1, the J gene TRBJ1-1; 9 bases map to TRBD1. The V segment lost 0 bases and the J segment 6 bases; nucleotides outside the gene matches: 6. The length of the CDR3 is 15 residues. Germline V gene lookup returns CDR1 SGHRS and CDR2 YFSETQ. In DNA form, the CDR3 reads TGCGCCAGCAGCTTGGCCGGGACAGGGTTTCCTGAAGCTTTCTTT. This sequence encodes CASSLAGTGFPEAFF.

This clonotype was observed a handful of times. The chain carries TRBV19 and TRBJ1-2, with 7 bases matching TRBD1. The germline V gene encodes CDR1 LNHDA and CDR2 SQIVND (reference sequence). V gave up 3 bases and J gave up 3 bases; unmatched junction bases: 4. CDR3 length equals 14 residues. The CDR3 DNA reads TGTGCCAGTAGTATGGCAGGGGGGTACTATGGCTACACCTTC. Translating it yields CASSMAGGYYGYTF.

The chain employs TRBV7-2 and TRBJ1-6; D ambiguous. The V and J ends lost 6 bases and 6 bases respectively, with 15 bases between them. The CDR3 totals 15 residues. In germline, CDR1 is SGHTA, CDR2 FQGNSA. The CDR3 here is CASRPTVLANSPLHF. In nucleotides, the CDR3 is TGTGCCAGCAGGCCGACTGTTCTGGCTAATTCACCCCTCCACTTT. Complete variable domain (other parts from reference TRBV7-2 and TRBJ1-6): GAGVSQSPSNKVTEKGKDVELRCDPISGHTALYWYRQSLGQGLEFLIYFQGNSAPDKSGLPSDRFSAERTGGSVSTLTIQRTQQEDSAVYLCASRPTVLANSPLHFGNGTRLTVT.

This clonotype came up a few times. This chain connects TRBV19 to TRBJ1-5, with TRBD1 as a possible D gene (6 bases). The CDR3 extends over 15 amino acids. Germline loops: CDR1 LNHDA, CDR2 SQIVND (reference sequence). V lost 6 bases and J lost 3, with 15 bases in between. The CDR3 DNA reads TGTGCCAGTAGCCCCGTGGGGGCGGACAATCAGCCCCAGCATTTT. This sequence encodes CASSPVGADNQPQHF.

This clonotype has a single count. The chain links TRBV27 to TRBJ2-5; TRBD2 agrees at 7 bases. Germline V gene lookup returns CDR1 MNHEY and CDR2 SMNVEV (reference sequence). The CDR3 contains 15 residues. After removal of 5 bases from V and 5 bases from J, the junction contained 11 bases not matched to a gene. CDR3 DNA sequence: TGTGCCAGCAGTGCACTCCGGGCGGGAGAGGAGACCCAGTACTTC. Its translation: CASSALRAGEETQYF.

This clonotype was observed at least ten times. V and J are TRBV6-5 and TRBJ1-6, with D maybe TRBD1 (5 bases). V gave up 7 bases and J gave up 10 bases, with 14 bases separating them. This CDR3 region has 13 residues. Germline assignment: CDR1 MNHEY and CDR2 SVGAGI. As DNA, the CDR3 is TGTGCCAGCACCAATATTGGGGACTCACCCCTCCACTTT. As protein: CASTNIGDSPLHF.

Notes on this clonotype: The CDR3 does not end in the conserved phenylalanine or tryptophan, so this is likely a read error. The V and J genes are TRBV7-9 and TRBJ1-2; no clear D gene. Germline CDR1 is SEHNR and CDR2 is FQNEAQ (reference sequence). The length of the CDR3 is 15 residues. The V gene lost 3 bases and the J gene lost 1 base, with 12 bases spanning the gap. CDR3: CASSFTDARNYGYTL. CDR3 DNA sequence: TGTGCCAGCAGCTTCACGGACGCTCGTAACTATGGCTACACCCTC.

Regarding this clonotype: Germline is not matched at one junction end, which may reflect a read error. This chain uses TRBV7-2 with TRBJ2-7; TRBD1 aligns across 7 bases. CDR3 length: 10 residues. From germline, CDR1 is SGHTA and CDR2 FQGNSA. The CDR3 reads CASSSSGQDF. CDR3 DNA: TGTGCCAGCAGCAGCAGCGGACAGGACTTC. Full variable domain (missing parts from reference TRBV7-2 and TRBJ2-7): GAGVSQSPSNKVTEKGKDVELRCDPISGHTALYWYRQSLGQGLEFLIYFQGNSAPDKSGLPSDRFSAERTGGSVSTLTIQRTQQEDSAVYLCASSSSGQDFGPGTRLTVT.

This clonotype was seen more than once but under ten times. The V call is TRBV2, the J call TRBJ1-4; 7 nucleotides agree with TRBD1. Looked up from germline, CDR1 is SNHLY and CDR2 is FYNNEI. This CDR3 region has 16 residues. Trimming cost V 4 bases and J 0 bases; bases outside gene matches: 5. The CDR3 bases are TGTGCCAGCAGTGGGGACAGCGTCGCAACTAATGAAAAACTGTTTTTT. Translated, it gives CASSGDSVATNEKLFF.

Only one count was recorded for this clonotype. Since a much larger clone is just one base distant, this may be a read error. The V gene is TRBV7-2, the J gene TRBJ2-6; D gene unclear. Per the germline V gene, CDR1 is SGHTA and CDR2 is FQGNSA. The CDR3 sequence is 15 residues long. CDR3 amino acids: CVSSFSGPGANVLTF. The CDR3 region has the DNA TGTGTCAGCAGCTTTTCCGGGCCCGGGGCCAACGTCCTGACTTTC.

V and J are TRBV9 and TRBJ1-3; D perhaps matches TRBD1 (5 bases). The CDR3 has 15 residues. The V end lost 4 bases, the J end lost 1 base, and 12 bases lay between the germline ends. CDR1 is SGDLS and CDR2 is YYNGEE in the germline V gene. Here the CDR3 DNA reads TGTGCCAGCAGCACGACAGTGGGGTCTGGAAACACCATATATTTT. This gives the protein CASSTTVGSGNTIYF.

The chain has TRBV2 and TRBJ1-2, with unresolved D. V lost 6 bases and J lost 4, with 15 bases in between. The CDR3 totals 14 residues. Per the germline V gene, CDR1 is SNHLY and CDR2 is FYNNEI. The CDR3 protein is CASSFTEARYGYTF. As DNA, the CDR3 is TGTGCCAGCAGCTTTACAGAGGCGCGCTATGGCTACACCTTC.

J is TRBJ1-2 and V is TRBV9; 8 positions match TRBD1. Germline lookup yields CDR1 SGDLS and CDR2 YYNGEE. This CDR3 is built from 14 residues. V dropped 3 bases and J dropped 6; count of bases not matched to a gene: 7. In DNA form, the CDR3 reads TGTGCCAGCAGCGCATACGCAGGGGGCGATGGCTACACCTTC. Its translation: CASSAYAGGDGYTF.

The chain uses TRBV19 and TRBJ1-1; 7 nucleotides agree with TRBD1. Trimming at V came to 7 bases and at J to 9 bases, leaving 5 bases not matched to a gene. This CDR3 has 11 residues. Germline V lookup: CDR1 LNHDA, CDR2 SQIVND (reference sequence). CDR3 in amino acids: CASKRDSKAFF. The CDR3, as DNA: TGTGCCAGTAAACGGGACAGCAAAGCTTTCTTT.

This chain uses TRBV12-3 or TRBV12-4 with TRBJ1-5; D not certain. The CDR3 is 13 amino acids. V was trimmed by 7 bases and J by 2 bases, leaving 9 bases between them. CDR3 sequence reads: CASTLDGNQPQHF. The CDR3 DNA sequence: TGTGCCAGCACTTTGGACGGCAATCAGCCCCAGCATTTT.